This TCR beta chain was recorded in a study of T cell repertoires in cytomegalovirus infection. Study-level information: Matching HLA type and CMV infection were both indicated by public TCR beta signatures. Findings and caveats of the study: In two of eight donors, the top clonotype was HLA-C-restricted CMV-specific.

In this sample, this clonotype turned up many times. Its antigen is currently unknown. With 4 bases removed from V and 8 bases from J, the gap between germline ends came to 8 bases. The CDR3 is 12 residues long. The germline V gene encodes CDR1 SGHTA and CDR2 FQGNSA. TCRdb re-called the reads with MiXCR, one entry per CDR3 protein. In the table there are about 300,000 distinct CDR3 sequences, approximately 10% of which are singletons. The chain joins TRBV7-2 to TRBJ1-4; D unclear. This sequence was found in a human donor in good health (CMV status not recorded). Some clones in this sample may be carry-over from other donors' samples. Sequencing input: PBMCs. The CDR3 bases are TGTGCCAGCAGCTCGTACCGCGAAAAACTGTTTTTT. This gives the protein CASSSYREKLFF.